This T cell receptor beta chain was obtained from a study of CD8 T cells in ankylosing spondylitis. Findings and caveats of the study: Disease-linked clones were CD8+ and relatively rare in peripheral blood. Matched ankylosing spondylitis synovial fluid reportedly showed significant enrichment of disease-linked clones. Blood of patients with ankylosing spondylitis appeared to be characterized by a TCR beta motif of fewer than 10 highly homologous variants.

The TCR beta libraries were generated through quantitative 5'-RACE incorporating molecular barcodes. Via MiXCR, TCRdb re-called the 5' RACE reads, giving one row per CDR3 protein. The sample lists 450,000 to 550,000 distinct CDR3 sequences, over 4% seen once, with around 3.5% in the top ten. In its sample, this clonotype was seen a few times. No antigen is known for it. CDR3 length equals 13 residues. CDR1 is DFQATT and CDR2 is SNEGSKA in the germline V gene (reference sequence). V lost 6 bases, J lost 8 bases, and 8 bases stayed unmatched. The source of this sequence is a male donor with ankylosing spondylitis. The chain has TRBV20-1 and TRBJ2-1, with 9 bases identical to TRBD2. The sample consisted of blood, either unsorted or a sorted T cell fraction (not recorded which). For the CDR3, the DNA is TGCAGTGCCCCGGTAGCGGGAGTCCATGAGCAGTTCTTC. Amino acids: CSAPVAGVHEQFF.